The entry below describes one T cell receptor (beta chain). The antigen is not known. TCR cDNA, made by 5'RACE template switching, carried an added universal primer site and UMIs. TCRdb re-called the 5' RACE reads with MiXCR, one entry per CDR3 protein. The data contain around 180,000 distinct CDR3 sequences, 5.5% to 8% of them seen just once; the ten biggest clones take up 2.9%. The V end was cut by 4 bases, the J end by 5 bases, with 7 bases between. This CDR3 region has 12 residues. CDR1 and CDR2 (germline): LNHDA, SQIVND (reference sequence). The entry originates in a study of T cells after yellow fever vaccination. About the study: The authors prepared low-cell-number fractions using SMART-Seq v4 Ultra Low Input.

Overall study results and limits: Within FACS-sorted repertoires, abundant clonotypes contaminating from the bulk population could be present. There was a small share of clonotypes that showed up in both the CD4 and CD8 compartments.

This TCR derives from a young man who received the YFV17D yellow fever vaccine. V and J are TRBV19 and TRBJ2-3; D call uncertain. Here the sequenced sample was CD4+ T cells sorted from PBMCs, taken on the day of the first yellow fever vaccination. The CDR3 here is CASSTPGDTQYF. Here the CDR3 DNA reads TGTGCCAGTAGTACCCCGGGAGATACGCAGTATTTT.